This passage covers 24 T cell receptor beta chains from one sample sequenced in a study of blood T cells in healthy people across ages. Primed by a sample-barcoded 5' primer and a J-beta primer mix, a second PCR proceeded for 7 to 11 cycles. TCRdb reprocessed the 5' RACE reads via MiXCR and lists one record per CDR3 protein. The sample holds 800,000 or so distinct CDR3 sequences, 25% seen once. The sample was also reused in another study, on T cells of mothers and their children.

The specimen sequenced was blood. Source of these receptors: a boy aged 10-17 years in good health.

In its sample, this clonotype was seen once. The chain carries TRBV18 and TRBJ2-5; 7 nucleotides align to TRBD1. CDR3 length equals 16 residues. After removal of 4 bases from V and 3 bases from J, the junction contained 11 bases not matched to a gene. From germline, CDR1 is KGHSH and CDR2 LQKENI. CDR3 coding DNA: TGTGCCAGCTCACTCCTGTCCGGGACAGTAGAAGAGACCCAGTACTTC. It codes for CASSLLSGTVEETQYF.

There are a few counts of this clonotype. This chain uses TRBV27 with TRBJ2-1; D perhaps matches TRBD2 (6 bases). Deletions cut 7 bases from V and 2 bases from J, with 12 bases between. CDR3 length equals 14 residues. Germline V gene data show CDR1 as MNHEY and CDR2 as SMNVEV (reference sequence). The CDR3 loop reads CASTWAGTYNEQFF. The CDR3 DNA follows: TGTGCCAGCACCTGGGCGGGAACCTACAATGAGCAGTTCTTC.

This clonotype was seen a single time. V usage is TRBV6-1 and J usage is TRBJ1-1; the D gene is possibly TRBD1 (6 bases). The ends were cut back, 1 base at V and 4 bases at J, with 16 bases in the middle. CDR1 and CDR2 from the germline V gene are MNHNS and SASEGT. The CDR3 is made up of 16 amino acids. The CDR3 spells CASSEVLGGRSTEAFF. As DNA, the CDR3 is TGTGCCAGCAGTGAAGTGCTTGGGGGCCGGAGCACTGAAGCTTTCTTT.

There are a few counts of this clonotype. CDR3 loop: CASSLGLAGDAFF. The CDR3, as DNA: TGTGCCAGCAGTTTAGGACTAGCGGGTGACGCGTTCTTC. The chain has TRBV12-3 or TRBV12-4 and TRBJ2-1; 10 bases fit TRBD2. There are 13 residues in the CDR3. The J segment lost 15 bases and the V segment lost 1 base, leaving 6 bases of the junction unmatched.

The CDR3 DNA reads as TGCAGTGCCAGGAACAGGGGTTCGGACACTGAAGCTTTCTTT. It translates to CSARNRGSDTEAFF. The chain links TRBV20-1 to TRBJ1-1; 7 nucleotides agree with TRBD1. This CDR3 has 14 residues. V lost 6 bases, J lost 3 bases, and 10 bases stayed unmatched. CDR1 and CDR2 (germline): DFQATT, SNEGSKA (reference sequence).

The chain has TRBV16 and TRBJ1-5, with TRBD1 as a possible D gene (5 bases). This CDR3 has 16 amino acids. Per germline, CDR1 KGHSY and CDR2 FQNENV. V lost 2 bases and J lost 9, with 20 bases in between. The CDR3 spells CASSQSGGALTGPQHF. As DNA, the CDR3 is TGTGCCAGCAGCCAAAGTGGAGGGGCCCTAACGGGGCCCCAGCATTTT.

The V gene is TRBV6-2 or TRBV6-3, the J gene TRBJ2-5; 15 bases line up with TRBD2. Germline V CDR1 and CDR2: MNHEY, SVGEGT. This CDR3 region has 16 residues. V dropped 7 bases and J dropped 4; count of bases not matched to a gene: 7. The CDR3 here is CASKRTSGGAGETQYF. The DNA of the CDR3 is TGTGCCAGCAAAAGGACTAGCGGGGGGGCAGGAGAGACCCAGTACTTC.

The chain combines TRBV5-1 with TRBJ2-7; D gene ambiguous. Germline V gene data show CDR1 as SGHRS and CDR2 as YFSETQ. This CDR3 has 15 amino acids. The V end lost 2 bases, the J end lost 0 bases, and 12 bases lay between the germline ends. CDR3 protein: CASSFDWQSSYEQYF. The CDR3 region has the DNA TGCGCCAGCAGCTTCGACTGGCAGAGCTCCTACGAGCAGTACTTC. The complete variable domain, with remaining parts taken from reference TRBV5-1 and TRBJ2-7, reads KAGVTQTPRYLIKTRGQQVTLSCSPISGHRSVSWYQQTPGQGLQFLFEYFSETQRNKGNFPGRFSGRQFSNSRSEMNVSTLELGDSALYLCASSFDWQSSYEQYFGPGTRLTVT.

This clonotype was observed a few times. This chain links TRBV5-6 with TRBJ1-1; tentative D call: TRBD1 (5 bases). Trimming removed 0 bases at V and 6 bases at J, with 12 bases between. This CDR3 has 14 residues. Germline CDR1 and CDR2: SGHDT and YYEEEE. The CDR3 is CASSLVREEAEAFF. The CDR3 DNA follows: TGTGCCAGCAGCTTGGTCAGGGAAGAGGCTGAAGCTTTCTTT.

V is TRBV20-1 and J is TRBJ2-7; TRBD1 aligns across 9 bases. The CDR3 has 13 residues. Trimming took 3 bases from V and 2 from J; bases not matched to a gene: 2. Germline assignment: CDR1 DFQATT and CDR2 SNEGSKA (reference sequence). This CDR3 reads CSARGTGTYEQYF. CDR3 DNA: TGCAGTGCTAGGGGGACAGGGACCTACGAGCAGTACTTC.

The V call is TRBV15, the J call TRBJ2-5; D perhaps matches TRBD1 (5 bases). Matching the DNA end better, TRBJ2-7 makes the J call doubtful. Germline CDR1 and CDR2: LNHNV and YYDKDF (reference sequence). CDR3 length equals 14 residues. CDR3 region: CATSRKGVSYEQYF. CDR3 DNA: TGTGCCACCAGCAGAAAAGGGGTCTCCTACGAGCAGTACTTC.

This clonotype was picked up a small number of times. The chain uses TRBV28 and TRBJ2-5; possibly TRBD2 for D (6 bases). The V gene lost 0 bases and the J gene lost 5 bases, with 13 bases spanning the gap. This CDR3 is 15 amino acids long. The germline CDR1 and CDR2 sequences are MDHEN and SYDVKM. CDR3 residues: CASSLWSGVVETQYF. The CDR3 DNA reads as TGTGCCAGCAGTTTATGGTCGGGAGTCGTGGAGACCCAGTACTTC.

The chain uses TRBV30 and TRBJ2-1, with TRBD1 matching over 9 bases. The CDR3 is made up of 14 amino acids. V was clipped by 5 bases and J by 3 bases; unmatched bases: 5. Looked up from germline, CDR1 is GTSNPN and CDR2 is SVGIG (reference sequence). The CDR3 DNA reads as TGTGCCTGGGGGGGACAGGGATTCTACAATGAGCAGTTCTTC. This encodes CAWGGQGFYNEQFF.

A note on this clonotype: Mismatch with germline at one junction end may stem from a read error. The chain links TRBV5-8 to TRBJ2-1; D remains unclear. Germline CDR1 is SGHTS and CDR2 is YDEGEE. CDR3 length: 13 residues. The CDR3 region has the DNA TGTGCCAGCAGCTTAGACGCGTACAATGGGCAGTTCTTC. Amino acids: CASSLDAYNGQFF.

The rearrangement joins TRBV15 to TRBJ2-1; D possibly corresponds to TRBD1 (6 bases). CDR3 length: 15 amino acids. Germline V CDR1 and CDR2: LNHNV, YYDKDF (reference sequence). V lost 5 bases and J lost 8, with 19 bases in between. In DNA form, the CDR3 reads TGTGCCACCAGCTTGGGGCAGGGGATGGGCGATGAGCAGTTCTTC. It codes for CATSLGQGMGDEQFF. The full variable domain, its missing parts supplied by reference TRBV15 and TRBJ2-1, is DAMVIQNPRYQVTQFGKPVTLSCSQTLNHNVMYWYQQKSSQAPKLLFHYYDKDFNNEADTPDNFQSRRPNTSFCFLDIRSPGLGDTAMYLCATSLGQGMGDEQFFGPGTRLTVL.

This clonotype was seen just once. The DNA of the CDR3 is TGCAGTGCTAGAGATATAGGCGCACTCGGGAACTCCTACGAGCAGTACTTC. This sequence encodes CSARDIGALGNSYEQYF. V usage is TRBV20-1 and J usage is TRBJ2-7; weak D call: TRBD2 (5 bases). The germline gives CDR1 DFQATT, CDR2 SNEGSKA (reference sequence). The CDR3 runs to 17 residues. Trimming stripped 0 bases from V and 0 bases from J, with 18 bases between.

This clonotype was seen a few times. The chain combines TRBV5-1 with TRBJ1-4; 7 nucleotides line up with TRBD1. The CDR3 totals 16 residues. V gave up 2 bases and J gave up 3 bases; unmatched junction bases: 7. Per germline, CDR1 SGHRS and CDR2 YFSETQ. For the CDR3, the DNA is TGCGCCAGCAGCTTAGAGGGGGGACAGCCTAATGAAAAACTGTTTTTT. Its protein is CASSLEGGQPNEKLFF.

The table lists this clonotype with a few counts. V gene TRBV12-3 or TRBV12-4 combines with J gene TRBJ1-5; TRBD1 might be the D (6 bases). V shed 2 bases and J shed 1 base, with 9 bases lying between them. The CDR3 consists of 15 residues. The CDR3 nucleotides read TGTGCCAGCAGTTTACGGGGGGCCAGCAATCAGCCCCAGCATTTT. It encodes CASSLRGASNQPQHF.

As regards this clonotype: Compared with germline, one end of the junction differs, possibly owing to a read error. The CDR3 DNA is TGTGCCAGCATTCGGACAGGGGGCTTAGGTGAGCAGCTCTTC. Translating it yields CASIRTGGLGEQLF. The chain couples TRBV12-3 or TRBV12-4 to TRBJ2-1, with TRBD1 matching 11 bases. This CDR3 has 14 residues.

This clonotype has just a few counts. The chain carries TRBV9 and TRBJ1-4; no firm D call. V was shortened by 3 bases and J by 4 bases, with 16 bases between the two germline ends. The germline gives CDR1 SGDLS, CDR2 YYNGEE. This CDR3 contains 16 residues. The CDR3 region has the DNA TGTGCCAGCAGCGCCGGGAGGGTGCCCGTTAATGAAAAACTGTTTTTT. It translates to CASSAGRVPVNEKLFF.

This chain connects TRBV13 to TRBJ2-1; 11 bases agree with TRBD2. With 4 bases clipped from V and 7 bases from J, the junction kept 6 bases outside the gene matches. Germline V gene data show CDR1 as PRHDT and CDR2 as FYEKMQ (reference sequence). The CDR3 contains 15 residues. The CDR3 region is CASSSSGRFGNEQFF. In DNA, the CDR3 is TGTGCCAGCAGCTCTAGCGGGAGGTTCGGTAATGAGCAGTTCTTC.

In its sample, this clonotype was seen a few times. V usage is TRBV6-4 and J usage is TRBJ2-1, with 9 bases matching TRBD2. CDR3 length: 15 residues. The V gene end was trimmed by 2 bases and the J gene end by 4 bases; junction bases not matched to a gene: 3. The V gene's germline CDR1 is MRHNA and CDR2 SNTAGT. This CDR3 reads CASSDGAGGYNEQFF. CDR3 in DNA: TGTGCCAGCAGTGACGGAGCGGGAGGTTACAATGAGCAGTTCTTC.

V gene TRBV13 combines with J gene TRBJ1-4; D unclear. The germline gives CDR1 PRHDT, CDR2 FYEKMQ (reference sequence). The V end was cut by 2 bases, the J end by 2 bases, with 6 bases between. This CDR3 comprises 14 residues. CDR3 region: CASSLMATNEKLFF. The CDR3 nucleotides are TGTGCCAGCAGCTTAATGGCTACTAATGAAAAACTGTTTTTT.

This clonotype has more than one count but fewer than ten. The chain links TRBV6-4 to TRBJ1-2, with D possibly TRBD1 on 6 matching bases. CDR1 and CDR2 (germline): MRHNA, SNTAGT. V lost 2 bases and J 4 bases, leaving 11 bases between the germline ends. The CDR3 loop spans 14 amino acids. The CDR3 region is CASSDGGAGYGYTF. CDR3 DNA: TGTGCCAGCAGTGACGGGGGGGCCGGCTATGGCTACACCTTC.